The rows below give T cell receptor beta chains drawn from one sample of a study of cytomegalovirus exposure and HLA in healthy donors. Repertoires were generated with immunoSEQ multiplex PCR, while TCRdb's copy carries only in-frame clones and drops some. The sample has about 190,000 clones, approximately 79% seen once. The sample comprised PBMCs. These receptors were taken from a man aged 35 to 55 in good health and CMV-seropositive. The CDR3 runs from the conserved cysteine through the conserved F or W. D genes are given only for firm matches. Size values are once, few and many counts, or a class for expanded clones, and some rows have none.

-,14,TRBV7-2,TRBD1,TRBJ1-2,TGTGCCAGCAGCTCCAGGGGGCGCGAATATGGCTACACCTTC,CASSSRGREYGYTF
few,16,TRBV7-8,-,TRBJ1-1,TGTGCCAGCAGCCCAGTAGGGATAAGGGGGACCACTGAAGCTTTCTTT,CASSPVGIRGTTEAFF
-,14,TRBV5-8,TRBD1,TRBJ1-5,TGTGCCAGCAGCTCGGGACAGGGTCATCAGCCCCAGCATTTT,CASSSGQGHQPQHF
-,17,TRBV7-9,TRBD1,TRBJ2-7,TGTGCCAGCAGCTTCCGGGACAGGGGGGGGAAGGGCTACGAGCAGTACTTC,CASSFRDRGGKGYEQYF
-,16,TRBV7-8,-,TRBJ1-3,TGTGCCAGCAGCTATCGACAGACCGGCTCTGGAAACACCATATATTTT,CASSYRQTGSGNTIYF
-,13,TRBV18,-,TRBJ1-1,TGTGCCAGCTCACCCAGGGTGAACACTGAAGCTTTCTTT,CASSPRVNTEAFF
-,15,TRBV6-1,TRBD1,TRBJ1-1,TGTGCCAGCAGTACTGCAACAGGGGTGCAGACTGAAGCTTTCTTT,CASSTATGVQTEAFF
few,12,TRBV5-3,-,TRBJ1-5,TGTGCCAGAAGCTTTAGTCTTCAGCCCCAGCATTTT,CARSFSLQPQHF
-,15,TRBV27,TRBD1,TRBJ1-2,TGTGCCAGCAGTCCCAGGACAGGCACAAACTATGGCTACACCTTC,CASSPRTGTNYGYTF
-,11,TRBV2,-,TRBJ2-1,TGTGCCAGCAGTGAACTCAATGAGCAGTTCTTC,CASSELNEQFF
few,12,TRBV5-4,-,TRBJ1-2,TGTGCCAGCAGCTTGGAATGGAGGAGCTACACCTTC,CASSLEWRSYTF
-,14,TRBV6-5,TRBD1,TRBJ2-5,TGTGCCAGCAGTGAACAGGGGGCGCACGAGACCCAGTACTTC,CASSEQGAHETQYF
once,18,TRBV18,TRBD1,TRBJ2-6,TGTGCCAGCTCACCACCCGGACAGGGGGTCTCTGGGGCCAACGTCCTGACTTTC,CASSPPGQGVSGANVLTF
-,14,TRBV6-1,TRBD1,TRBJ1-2,TGTGCCAGCTGTCCGGGACAGACCATTTATGGCTACACCTTC,CASCPGQTIYGYTF
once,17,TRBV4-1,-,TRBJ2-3,TGCGCCAGCAGCCAAGATAGCACGGGACTCCTCACAGATACGCAGTATTTT,CASSQDSTGLLTDTQYF
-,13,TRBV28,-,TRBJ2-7,TGTGCCAGCACTCGACAGTTTCTCTACGAGCAGTACTTC,CASTRQFLYEQYF
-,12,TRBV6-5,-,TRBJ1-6,TGTGCCAGCAGTCAGGGTAATTCACCCCTCCACTTT,CASSQGNSPLHF
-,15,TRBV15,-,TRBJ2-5,TGTGCCACCAGCAGGGGGGGAGGAAATGGGAAGACCCAGTACTTC,CATSRGGGNGKTQYF
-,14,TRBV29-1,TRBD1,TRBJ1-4,TGCAGCACCCAGGACAGGGGAACTAATGAAAAACTGTTTTTT,CSTQDRGTNEKLFF
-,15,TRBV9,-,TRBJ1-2,TGTGCCAGCAGCGTAGGGGCCGGGGGAGTCGGGGGCTACACCTTC,CASSVGAGGVGGYTF
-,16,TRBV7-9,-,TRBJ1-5,TGTGCCAGCAGCTTAGAGAAGGGGGATAGCAATCAGCCCCAGCATTTT,CASSLEKGDSNQPQHF
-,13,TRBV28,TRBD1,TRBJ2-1,TGTGCCAGCAGGGCACAGGGGGCCTATGAGCAGTTCTTC,CASRAQGAYEQFF
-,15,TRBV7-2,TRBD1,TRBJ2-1,TGTGCCAGCAGGGTAGACAGGGATCGAGGCAATGAGCAGTTCTTC,CASRVDRDRGNEQFF
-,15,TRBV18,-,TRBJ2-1,TGTGCCAGCTCACCGGCGGGGTTCTCCTACAATGAGCAGTTCTTC,CASSPAGFSYNEQFF
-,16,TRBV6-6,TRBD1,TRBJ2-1,TGTGCCAGCAGTTACACTACAGGGGTCTCCTACAATGAGCAGTTCTTC,CASSYTTGVSYNEQFF
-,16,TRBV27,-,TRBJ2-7,TGTGCCAGCAGTTTATCGAATCCAGGGGTCGAGGACGAGCAGTACTTC,CASSLSNPGVEDEQYF
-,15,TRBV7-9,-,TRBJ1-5,TGTGCCAGCAGCTTTATGGGCAACGGCAATCAGCCCCAGCATTTT,CASSFMGNGNQPQHF
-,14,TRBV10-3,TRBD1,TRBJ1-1,TGTGCCATCAGAAAGGACAGGTTAAACACTGAAGCTTTCTTT,CAIRKDRLNTEAFF
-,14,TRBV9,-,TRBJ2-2,TGTGCCAGCAGCGTAGCCGGGGATGGTGGGGAGCTGTTTTTT,CASSVAGDGGELFF
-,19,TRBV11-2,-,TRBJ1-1,TGTGCCAGCAGCCTCAGAATCACCCGAAATTCGGCAGGGAACACTGAAGCTTTCTTT,CASSLRITRNSAGNTEAFF
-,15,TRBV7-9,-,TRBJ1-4,TGTTCCAGCAGTTCAACCGGGACATTCAGGGAAAAACTGTTTTTT,CSSSSTGTFREKLFF
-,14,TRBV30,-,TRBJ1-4,TGTGCCTGGAGTGTCGATGAGGTCAGCGAAAAACTGTTTTTT,CAWSVDEVSEKLFF
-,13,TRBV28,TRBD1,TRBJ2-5,TGTGCCAGCAGTGTCGGGACAGAAGAGACCCAGTACTTC,CASSVGTEETQYF
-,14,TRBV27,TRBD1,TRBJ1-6,TGTGCCAGCAGACAGGACAGGGGAAATTCACCCCTCCACTTT,CASRQDRGNSPLHF
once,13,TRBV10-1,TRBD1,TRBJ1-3,TGCGCCAGCATGGGGGACAGCGGAAACACCATATATTTT,CASMGDSGNTIYF
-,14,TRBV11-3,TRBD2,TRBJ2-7,TGTGCCAGCAGCTCGAATGCGGGGGGAGGTGAGCAGTACTTC,CASSSNAGGGEQYF
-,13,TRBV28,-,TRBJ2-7,TGTGCCAGCAGCCTGACAGTCTCCTACGAGCAGTACTTC,CASSLTVSYEQYF
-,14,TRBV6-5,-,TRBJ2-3,TGTGCCAGCAGTTCCTGGGGCAGCACAGATACGCAGTATTTT,CASSSWGSTDTQYF
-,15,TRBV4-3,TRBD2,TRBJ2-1,TGCGCCAGCAGCGCTTACGGGGGGGCCTACAATGAGCAGTTCTTC,CASSAYGGAYNEQFF
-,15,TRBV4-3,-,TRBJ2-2,TGCGCCAGCAGCCAACGACAGAGGAACACCGGGGAGCTGTTTTTT,CASSQRQRNTGELFF
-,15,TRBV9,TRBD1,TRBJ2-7,TGTGCCAGCAGCGTAGGGGACAGGAGTTCCTACGAGCAGTACTTC,CASSVGDRSSYEQYF
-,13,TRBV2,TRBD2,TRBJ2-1,TGTGGGGGGGGTCACCAACCTACAATGGAGCAGTTCTTC,CGGGHQPTMEQFF
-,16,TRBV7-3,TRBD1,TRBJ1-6,TGTGCCAGCAGCTTAGGGACAGGGGGCGGTAATTCACCCCTCCACTTT,CASSLGTGGGNSPLHF
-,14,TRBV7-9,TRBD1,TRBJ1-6,TGTGCCAGCAGCACACAGGGGGATAATTCACCCCTCCACTTT,CASSTQGDNSPLHF
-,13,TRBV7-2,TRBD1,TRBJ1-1,TGTGCCAGCAGCTCGACAGGGCGGACTGAAGCTTTCTTT,CASSSTGRTEAFF
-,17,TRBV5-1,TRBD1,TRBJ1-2,TGCGCCAGCAGCTTGGCCCAGGGGGCTCTCACTAACTATGGCTACACCTTC,CASSLAQGALTNYGYTF
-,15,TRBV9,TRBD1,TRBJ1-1,TGTGCCAGCAGTGATCCCGGGACAGGGGGGTCGCGAGCTTTCTTT,CASSDPGTGGSRAFF
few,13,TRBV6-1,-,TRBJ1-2,TGTGCCAGCAGTGAACGGAGGAACTATGGCTACACCTTC,CASSERRNYGYTF
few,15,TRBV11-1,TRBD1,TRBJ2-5,TGTGCCAGCAGCTTAGGACAGGGGGCTGTGGAGACCCAGTACTTC,CASSLGQGAVETQYF
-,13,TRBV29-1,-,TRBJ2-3,TGCAGCGCCCGGGCCAGGGGGGCAGATACGCAGTATTTT,CSARARGADTQYF
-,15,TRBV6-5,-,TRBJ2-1,TGTGCCAGCAGATCGACGCCTAGCTCCTACAATGAGCAGTTCTTC,CASRSTPSSYNEQFF
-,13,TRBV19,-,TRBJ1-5,TGTGCCAGTAGTATTGTGAGGGATCAGCCCCAGCATTTT,CASSIVRDQPQHF
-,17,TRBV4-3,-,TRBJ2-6,TGCGCCAGCAGCCAAGATCTCGGGAACTCTGGGGCCAACGTCCTGACTTTC,CASSQDLGNSGANVLTF
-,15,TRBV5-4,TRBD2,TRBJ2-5,TGTGCCAGCAGCCTCTGGACTAGCGGGGTTAAGACCCAGTACTTC,CASSLWTSGVKTQYF
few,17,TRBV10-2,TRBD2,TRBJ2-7,TGCGCCAGCTCCGGGACTAGCGGGATTCAATCCCCTAACGAGCAGTACTTC,CASSGTSGIQSPNEQYF
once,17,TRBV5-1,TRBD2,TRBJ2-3,TGCGCCAGCAGCTTGGCCATGGGCGGGGGGAGCACAGATACGCAGTATTTT,CASSLAMGGGSTDTQYF
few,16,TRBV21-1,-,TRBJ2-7,TGTGCCAGCAGCAAAACCCCGCTAATTTACTCCTACGAGCAGTACTTC,CASSKTPLIYSYEQYF